This T cell receptor (beta chain) emerged from a study of control samples from healthy donors and cancer patients. CDR3 length: 14 residues. Germline V gene data show CDR1 as SGHNT and CDR2 as YYREEE (reference sequence). V lost 5 bases and J lost 9; bases outside the gene matches: 5. The method was immunoSEQ multiplex PCR; TCRdb's version includes in-frame clones alone and lacks a portion of them. The sample yields some 96,000 clones, approximately 95% seen once. V is TRBV5-4 and J is TRBJ2-1, with 13 positions matching TRBD2. The clonotype was recovered from a man younger than 35 in good health. Material: blood. CDR3 sequence reads: CASRLAGGPGEQFF. DNA of the CDR3: TGTGCCAGCAGACTAGCGGGGGGGCCCGGTGAGCAGTTCTTC.